Each of the 32 T cell receptor beta chains below was sequenced from the same sample in a study of cytotoxic CD8 clonotypes in ibrutinib-treated CLL. Clones were sequenced by immunoSEQ multiplex PCR, and TCRdb holds only the in-frame ones, with some missing. Of thousands of clones in the sample, around 80% are singletons; the top ten hold over 3.5%. Here the sequenced sample was PBMCs, taken before ibrutinib treatment. The receptors were gathered from a human donor with chronic lymphocytic leukemia.

The chain employs TRBV5-4 and TRBJ1-2; 10 positions match TRBD1. The CDR3 has 15 residues. V lost 3 bases to trimming and J lost 8 bases; unmatched junction nucleotides: 10. Looked up from germline, CDR1 is SGHNT and CDR2 is YYREEE (reference sequence). Here the CDR3 reads CASSSRDRGRQGYTF. DNA of the CDR3: TGTGCCAGCAGCTCCCGGGACAGGGGCCGGCAGGGCTACACCTTC.

The chain carries TRBV6-4 and TRBJ1-1; D ambiguous. Deletions cut 2 bases from V and 7 bases from J, with 8 bases between. The length of the CDR3 is 12 residues. Germline CDR1 and CDR2: MRHNA and SNTAGT. As DNA, the CDR3 is TGTGCCAGCAGTGACGGGCAGCTTGAAGCTTTCTTT. Translated, it gives CASSDGQLEAFF.

The chain uses TRBV7-8 and TRBJ2-2; no clear D gene. This CDR3 is built from 16 residues. In germline, CDR1 is SGHVS, CDR2 FQNEAQ. The V gene lost 6 bases and the J gene lost 0 bases, with 14 bases spanning the gap. CDR3 residues: CASSKRERANTGELFF. As DNA, the CDR3 is TGTGCCAGCAGTAAACGTGAGCGAGCGAACACCGGGGAGCTGTTTTTT. The full variable domain, in which reference TRBV7-8 and TRBJ2-2 provide the parts outside the CDR3, is GAGVSQSPRYKVAKRGQDVALRCDPISGHVSLFWYQQALGQGPEFLTYFQNEAQLDKSGLPSDRFFAERPEGSVSTLKIQRTQQEDSAVYLCASSKRERANTGELFFGEGSRLTVL.

This sequence joins TRBV19 and TRBJ2-3, with a weak D call TRBD1 (5 bases). The V gene lost 10 bases and the J gene lost 2 bases, with 22 bases spanning the gap. The CDR3 is 16 amino acids. In germline, CDR1 is LNHDA, CDR2 SQIVND (reference sequence). CDR3 nucleotides: TGTGCCACAAGAGATACAGCCGGCAGGGCCACAGATACGCAGTATTTT. Translating gives CATRDTAGRATDTQYF.

The chain joins TRBV7-6 to TRBJ2-7; tentatively, D is TRBD1 (5 bases). This CDR3 is built from 13 residues. Trimming stripped 5 bases from V and 5 bases from J, with 13 bases between. CDR1 and CDR2 from the germline V gene are SGHVS and FNYEAQ. The chain's CDR3 is CASSPPGNHEQYF. CDR3 DNA sequence: TGTGCCAGCAGCCCTCCAGGGAATCACGAGCAGTACTTC.

V and J are TRBV5-5 and TRBJ1-2, with D perhaps TRBD1 (6 bases). The CDR3 runs to 15 residues. CDR1 SGHKS and CDR2 YYEKEE come from the germline V gene (reference sequence). V was trimmed by 4 bases and J by 2 bases, leaving 15 bases between them. In DNA form, the CDR3 reads TGTGCCAGCAGCAGGGGCACAGGGACCAACTATGGCTACACCTTC. Its protein product is CASSRGTGTNYGYTF.

This chain connects TRBV7-2 to TRBJ1-3; no reliable D call. Germline V lookup: CDR1 SGHTA, CDR2 FQGNSA. This CDR3 contains 13 residues. The V end lost 7 bases, the J end lost 0 bases, and 7 bases lay between the germline ends. Written as DNA, the CDR3 is TGTGCCAGCATGACGGGCTCTGGAAACACCATATATTTT. Its protein product is CASMTGSGNTIYF.

The table lists this clone with a few counts. The J gene is TRBJ1-2, the V gene TRBV4-1; possible D gene TRBD1, 5 bases. The CDR3 spans 14 residues. In germline, CDR1 is MGHRA, CDR2 YSYEKL. Trimming pared 1 base from V and 5 bases from J, leaving 11 bases between. CDR3 protein: CASSQGTSGYGYTF. DNA of the CDR3: TGCGCCAGCAGCCAAGGGACATCGGGGTATGGCTACACCTTC.

The chain combines TRBV5-1 with TRBJ2-2; D is uncertain. Trimming took off 0 bases at V and 6 bases at J, with 6 bases between the two ends. The CDR3 covers 13 residues. CDR1 is SGHRS and CDR2 is YFSETQ in the germline V gene. The CDR3 bases are TGCGCCAGCAGCTTGGGCAGCGCCGGGGAGCTGTTTTTT. Amino acids: CASSLGSAGELFF. Full variable domain (outside the CDR3, taken from reference TRBV5-1 and TRBJ2-2): KAGVTQTPRYLIKTRGQQVTLSCSPISGHRSVSWYQQTPGQGLQFLFEYFSETQRNKGNFPGRFSGRQFSNSRSEMNVSTLELGDSALYLCASSLGSAGELFFGEGSRLTVL.

The V and J genes are TRBV11-2 and TRBJ2-3; D is unclear. The V gene's germline CDR1 is SGHAT and CDR2 FQNNGV. Trimming took 4 bases from V and 2 from J, leaving 13 bases between them. This CDR3 contains 15 residues. The CDR3 region has the DNA TGTGCCAGCAGCTCGGGCCTTTCATTCACAGATACGCAGTATTTT. This encodes CASSSGLSFTDTQYF.

The chain has TRBV7-9 and TRBJ1-2; 9 nucleotides agree with TRBD1. V was pared by 3 bases and J by 7 bases, with 3 bases of the junction left unmatched. Germline CDR1 and CDR2: SEHNR and FQNEAQ (reference sequence). The CDR3 has 13 residues. CDR3 in DNA: TGTGCCAGCAGCTTTCGGGACAGGGTTGGCTACACCTTC. This translates into CASSFRDRVGYTF. Variable domain in full (rest from reference TRBV7-9 and TRBJ1-2): DTGVSQNPRHKITKRGQNVTFRCDPISEHNRLYWYRQTLGQGPEFLTYFQNEAQLEKSRLLSDRFSAERPKGSFSTLEIQRTEQGDSAMYLCASSFRDRVGYTFGSGTRLTVV.

This chain connects TRBV18 to TRBJ1-2, with unresolved D. This CDR3 is built from 14 residues. Germline CDR1 KGHSH, CDR2 LQKENI. The V end was cut by 0 bases, the J end by 4 bases, with 9 bases between. CDR3 amino acids: CASSPPEKTYGYTF. CDR3 DNA sequence: TGTGCCAGCTCACCACCAGAAAAGACCTATGGCTACACCTTC. Full variable domain (rest looked up from reference TRBV18 and TRBJ1-2): NAGVMQNPRHLVRRRGQEARLRCSPMKGHSHVYWYRQLPEEGLKFMVYLQKENIIDESGMPKERFSAEFPKEGPSILRIQQVVRGDSAAYFCASSPPEKTYGYTFGSGTRLTVV.

The chain links TRBV27 to TRBJ2-2; D gene ambiguous. The CDR3 has 16 residues. Trimming stripped 5 bases from V and 0 bases from J, with 13 bases between. Per germline, CDR1 MNHEY and CDR2 SMNVEV (reference sequence). In DNA, the CDR3 is TGTGCCAGCAGTCCCGGCAGATACGCGAACACCGGGGAGCTGTTTTTT. It specifies CASSPGRYANTGELFF.

This chain connects TRBV6-6 to TRBJ2-5; 7 bases are shared with TRBD1. The CDR3 spans 14 residues. The V segment lost 2 bases and the J segment 3 bases; nucleotides outside the gene matches: 3. Per germline, CDR1 MNHNY and CDR2 SVGAGI (reference sequence). The DNA of the CDR3 is TGTGCCAGCAGTTACCTCGGGACAGAAGAGACCCAGTACTTC. As protein: CASSYLGTEETQYF.

The chain recombines TRBV28 with TRBJ2-7; 8 bases fit TRBD1. The V segment lost 5 bases and the J segment 4 bases; nucleotides outside the gene matches: 13. There are 16 residues in the CDR3. Germline lookup yields CDR1 MDHEN and CDR2 SYDVKM. The CDR3 loop is CASSGGTGLDRYEQYF. CDR3 DNA: TGTGCCAGCAGTGGGGGGACAGGCCTCGACAGGTACGAGCAGTACTTC.

The chain employs TRBV5-1 and TRBJ2-7; 8 positions agree with TRBD2. CDR3 length: 16 residues. Trimming removed 5 bases from V and 2 bases from J; junction bases left unmatched: 12. CDR1 is SGHRS, CDR2 YFSETQ, per germline. The DNA of the CDR3 is TGCGCCAGCAGGGAGAGCGGGAGCCCGAAGGCCTACGAGCAGTACTTC. It specifies CASRESGSPKAYEQYF.

This clone turned up a few times. CDR3 sequence (DNA): TGTGCCAGCAGCTTATTCCCGCACACTGAAGCTTTCTTT. Translation: CASSLFPHTEAFF. The J gene is TRBJ1-1, the V gene TRBV11-2; D not certain. CDR1 and CDR2 from the germline V gene are SGHAT and FQNNGV. The CDR3 is 13 residues long. V shed 2 bases and J shed 3 bases, with 7 bases lying between them.

This clone came up a few times. CDR3 bases: TGTGCCAGCAGCTTAGCACTGACAGGGGGCGATGGCTACACCTTC. Protein product: CASSLALTGGDGYTF. The chain recombines TRBV7-9 with TRBJ1-2, with 10 bases aligning to TRBD1. Germline V gene sequence: CDR1 SEHNR, CDR2 FQNEAQ (reference sequence). The CDR3 consists of 15 residues. Germline trimming cut 0 bases from V and 6 bases from J; bases unmatched to any gene: 4.

As for this clone: The final CDR3 position lacks the conserved phenylalanine or tryptophan, pointing to a likely read error. The limits of the CDR3 on the DNA are not certain, so only TCRdb's listed CDR3 is given. The rearrangement uses TRBV7-2 and TRBJ2-6; TRBD2 is taken as the D call from the table, unchecked against the DNA. Germline CDR1 SGHTA, CDR2 FQGNSA. Ends included, the CDR3 has 10 residues. CDR3 region: CASSLGVFGV.

The chain carries TRBV29-1 and TRBJ1-5; possible D gene TRBD1, 6 bases. CDR1 is SQVTM, CDR2 ANQGSEA, per germline. The CDR3 covers 12 residues. V shed 5 bases and J shed 7 bases, with 12 bases lying between them. CDR3 residues: CSVIQGKQPQHF. CDR3 bases: TGCAGCGTTATACAGGGTAAGCAGCCCCAGCATTTT.

The chain links TRBV5-1 to TRBJ2-2, with 8 bases aligning to TRBD1. With V trimmed by 4 bases and J by 5 bases, 7 bases remained unmatched. This CDR3 is 15 amino acids long. Germline V gene data show CDR1 as SGHRS and CDR2 as YFSETQ. CDR3 sequence: CASSQTGGQTGELFF. The CDR3 bases are TGCGCCAGCAGCCAAACAGGGGGTCAAACCGGGGAGCTGTTTTTT.

This sequence joins TRBV7-8 and TRBJ2-7, with TRBD1 matching 12 bases. The CDR3 consists of 15 residues. The V gene end was trimmed by 5 bases and the J gene end by 6 bases; junction bases not matched to a gene: 8. Germline V gene data show CDR1 as SGHVS and CDR2 as FQNEAQ. The CDR3 protein is CASSHLGQGASEQYF. The DNA for the CDR3 is TGTGCCAGCAGCCACCTGGGACAGGGGGCGAGCGAGCAGTACTTC.

The rearrangement joins TRBV9 to TRBJ1-2; D unclear. V was clipped by 1 base and J by 8 bases, with 18 bases between them. Germline V lookup: CDR1 SGDLS, CDR2 YYNGEE. CDR3 size: 15 residues. The CDR3 region has the DNA TGTGCCAGCAGCGTACGGGTAGAGGTTGGCGGGGGCTACACCTTC. Its translation: CASSVRVEVGGGYTF.

The V and J genes are TRBV7-2 and TRBJ2-3; D is ambiguous. V was shortened by 4 bases and J by 2 bases, with 13 bases between the two germline ends. The CDR3 runs 15 residues. Per the germline V gene, CDR1 is SGHTA and CDR2 is FQGNSA. The CDR3 DNA sequence: TGTGCCAGCAGCTCCCAAACCGGACCCACAGATACGCAGTATTTT. It yields the protein CASSSQTGPTDTQYF.

The rearrangement links TRBV11-2 to TRBJ2-7, with 9 bases that match TRBD1. J gave up 2 bases and V 5 bases, and 4 bases lay outside the gene matches. The CDR3 sequence is 14 residues long. CDR1 is SGHAT and CDR2 is FQNNGV in the germline V gene. The CDR3 protein is CASSEDRGAYEQYF. CDR3 bases: TGTGCCAGCAGCGAAGACAGGGGGGCCTACGAGCAGTACTTC.

This chain connects TRBV27 to TRBJ1-1; 8 bases agree with TRBD1. Germline V gene sequence: CDR1 MNHEY, CDR2 SMNVEV (reference sequence). V was clipped by 5 bases and J by 4 bases; unmatched bases: 9. This CDR3 has 15 amino acids. The CDR3 nucleotides are TGTGCCAGCAGTAGGACAGGGAGAGTTGTCACTGAAGCTTTCTTT. Amino acids: CASSRTGRVVTEAFF.

The genes are TRBV6-1 and TRBJ1-5, with TRBD1 matching 12 bases. There are 15 residues in the CDR3. Germline V gives CDR1 MNHNS, CDR2 SASEGT. Unmatched junction bases numbered 7, after V lost 4 bases and J lost 9 bases. The CDR3 sequence: CASSAWDRGRGPQHF. For the CDR3, the DNA is TGTGCCAGCAGTGCATGGGACAGGGGGCGTGGGCCCCAGCATTTT.

This clone has more than one count but fewer than ten. The V gene is TRBV18, the J gene TRBJ1-5; the D is unclear. The germline CDR1 and CDR2 sequences are KGHSH and LQKENI. V was trimmed by 2 bases and J by 2 bases, leaving 7 bases between them. The CDR3 length is 14 residues. This chain's CDR3 is CASSPWEGNQPQHF. As DNA, the CDR3 is TGTGCCAGCTCACCATGGGAAGGCAATCAGCCCCAGCATTTT.

The rearrangement links TRBV4-3 to TRBJ1-2; D gene unclear. The CDR3 consists of 15 residues. V gave up 0 bases and J gave up 4 bases, with 12 bases separating them. Germline V gene data show CDR1 as LGHNA and CDR2 as YSLEER. The CDR3 DNA reads TGCGCCAGCAGCCAAGAAGGGAACTTCGGCTATGGCTACACCTTC. It translates to CASSQEGNFGYGYTF.

DNA for the CDR3: TGTGCCAGCAGCGCAGAATCGGGGGGGCTAGCGGGCACAGATACGCAGTATTTT. Its translation is CASSAESGGLAGTDTQYF. The chain combines TRBV9 with TRBJ2-3; 8 nucleotides match TRBD2. V was pared by 3 bases and J by 1 base, with 13 bases of the junction left unmatched. Germline loops: CDR1 SGDLS, CDR2 YYNGEE. This CDR3 spans 18 amino acids.

The rearrangement joins TRBV7-2 to TRBJ2-1; TRBD2 agrees at 10 bases. The CDR3 covers 16 residues. V was pared by 6 bases and J by 1 base, with 6 bases of the junction left unmatched. The germline V gene encodes CDR1 SGHTA and CDR2 FQGNSA. CDR3 in DNA: TGTGCCAGCAGACCTAGCGGGAGAGTTTCCTACAATGAGCAGTTCTTC. This translates into CASRPSGRVSYNEQFF.

The rearrangement links TRBV5-1 to TRBJ2-1; TRBD1 or TRBD2 may be the D gene (5 bases each). This CDR3 is built from 16 residues. Germline loops: CDR1 SGHRS, CDR2 YFSETQ. With 1 base removed from V and 0 bases from J, the gap between germline ends came to 11 bases. CDR3 protein: CASSLTGPLSYNEQFF. The CDR3 nucleotides read TGCGCCAGCAGCTTGACGGGACCACTCTCCTACAATGAGCAGTTCTTC.